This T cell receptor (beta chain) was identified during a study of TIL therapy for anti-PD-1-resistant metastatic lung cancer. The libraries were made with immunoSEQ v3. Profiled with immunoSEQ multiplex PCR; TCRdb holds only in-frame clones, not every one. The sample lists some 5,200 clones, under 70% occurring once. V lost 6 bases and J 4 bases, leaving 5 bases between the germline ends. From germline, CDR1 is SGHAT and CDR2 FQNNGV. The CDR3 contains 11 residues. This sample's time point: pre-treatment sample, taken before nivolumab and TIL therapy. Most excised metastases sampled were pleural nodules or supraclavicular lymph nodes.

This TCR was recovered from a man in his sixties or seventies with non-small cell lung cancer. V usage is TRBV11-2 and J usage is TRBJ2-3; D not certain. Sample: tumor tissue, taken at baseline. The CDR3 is CASSWSDTQYF. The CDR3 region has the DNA TGTGCCAGCAGTTGGTCAGATACGCAGTATTTT.